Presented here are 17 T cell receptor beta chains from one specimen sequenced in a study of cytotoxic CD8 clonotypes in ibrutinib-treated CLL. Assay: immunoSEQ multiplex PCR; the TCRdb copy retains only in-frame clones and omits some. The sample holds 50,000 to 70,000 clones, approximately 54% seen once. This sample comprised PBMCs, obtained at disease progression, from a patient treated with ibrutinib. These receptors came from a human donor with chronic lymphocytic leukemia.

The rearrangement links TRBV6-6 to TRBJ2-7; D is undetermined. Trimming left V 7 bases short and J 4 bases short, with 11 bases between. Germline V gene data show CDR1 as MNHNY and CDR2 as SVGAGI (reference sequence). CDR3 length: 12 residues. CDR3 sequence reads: CASNQGPYEQYF. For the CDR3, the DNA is TGTGCCAGCAACCAAGGGCCGTACGAGCAGTACTTC.

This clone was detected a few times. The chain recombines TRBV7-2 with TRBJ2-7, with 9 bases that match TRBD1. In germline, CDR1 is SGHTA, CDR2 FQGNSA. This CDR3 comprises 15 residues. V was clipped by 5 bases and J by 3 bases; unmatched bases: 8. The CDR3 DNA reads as TGTGCCAGCAGCCTGATCCTGGACAGGGGCTACGAGCAGTACTTC. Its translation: CASSLILDRGYEQYF.

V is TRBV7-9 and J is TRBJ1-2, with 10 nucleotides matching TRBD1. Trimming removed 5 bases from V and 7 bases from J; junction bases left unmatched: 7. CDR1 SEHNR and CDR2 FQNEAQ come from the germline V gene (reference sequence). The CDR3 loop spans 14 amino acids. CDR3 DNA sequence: TGTGCCAGCAGCCTGGGACAGGGGTTGGTTGGCTACACCTTC. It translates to CASSLGQGLVGYTF.

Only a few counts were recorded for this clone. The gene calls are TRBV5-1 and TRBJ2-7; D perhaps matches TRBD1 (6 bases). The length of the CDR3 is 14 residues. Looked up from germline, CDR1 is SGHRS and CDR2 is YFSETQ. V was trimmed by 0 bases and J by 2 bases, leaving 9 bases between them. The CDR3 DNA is TGCGCCAGCAGCTTGGGACAGGCCACCTACGAGCAGTACTTC. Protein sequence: CASSLGQATYEQYF.

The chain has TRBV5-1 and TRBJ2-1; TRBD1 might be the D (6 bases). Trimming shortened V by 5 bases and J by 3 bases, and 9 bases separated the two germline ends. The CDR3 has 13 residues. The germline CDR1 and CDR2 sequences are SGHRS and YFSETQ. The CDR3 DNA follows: TGCGCCAGCAGGACGGACAGCTACAATGAGCAGTTCTTC. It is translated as CASRTDSYNEQFF. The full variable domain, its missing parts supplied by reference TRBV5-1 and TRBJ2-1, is KAGVTQTPRYLIKTRGQQVTLSCSPISGHRSVSWYQQTPGQGLQFLFEYFSETQRNKGNFPGRFSGRQFSNSRSEMNVSTLELGDSALYLCASRTDSYNEQFFGPGTRLTVL.

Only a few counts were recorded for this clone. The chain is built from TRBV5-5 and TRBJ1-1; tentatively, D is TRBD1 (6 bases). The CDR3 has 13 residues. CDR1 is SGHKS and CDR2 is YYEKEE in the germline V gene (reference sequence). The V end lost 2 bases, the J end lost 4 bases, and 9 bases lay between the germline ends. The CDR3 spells CASSLQGLTEAFF. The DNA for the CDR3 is TGTGCCAGCAGCTTACAGGGCCTCACTGAAGCTTTCTTT.

Here the CDR3 reads CASSLSQGSTEAFF. CDR3 nucleotide sequence: TGCGCCAGCAGCTTATCACAGGGGTCCACTGAAGCTTTCTTT. This rearrangement joins TRBV5-1 to TRBJ1-1; 7 nucleotides agree with TRBD1. Trimming took 2 bases from V and 4 from J; bases not matched to a gene: 5. CDR1 and CDR2 (germline): SGHRS, YFSETQ. This CDR3 is 14 amino acids long.

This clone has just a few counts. CDR3 coding DNA: TGTGCCAGTAGTATTCTTGCACTGGCGAACAATGAGCAGTTCTTC. As protein: CASSILALANNEQFF. The V gene is TRBV19, the J gene TRBJ2-1; D unclear. In germline, CDR1 is LNHDA, CDR2 SQIVND (reference sequence). V lost 3 bases, J lost 5 bases, and 14 bases lay in between. The CDR3 is 15 amino acids.

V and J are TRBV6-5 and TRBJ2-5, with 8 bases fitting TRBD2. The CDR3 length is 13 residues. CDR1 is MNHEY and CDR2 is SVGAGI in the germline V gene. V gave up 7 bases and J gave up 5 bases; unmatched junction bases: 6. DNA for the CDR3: TGTGCCAGCAAACGGGGGGGCGGGGAGACCCAGTACTTC. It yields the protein CASKRGGGETQYF.

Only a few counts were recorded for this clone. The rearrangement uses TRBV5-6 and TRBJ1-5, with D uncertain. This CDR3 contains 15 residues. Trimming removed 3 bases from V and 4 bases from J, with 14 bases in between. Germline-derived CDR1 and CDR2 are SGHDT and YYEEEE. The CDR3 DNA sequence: TGTGCCAGCAGCTCTCGGGTCTCGGGGAATCAGCCCCAGCATTTT. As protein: CASSSRVSGNQPQHF.

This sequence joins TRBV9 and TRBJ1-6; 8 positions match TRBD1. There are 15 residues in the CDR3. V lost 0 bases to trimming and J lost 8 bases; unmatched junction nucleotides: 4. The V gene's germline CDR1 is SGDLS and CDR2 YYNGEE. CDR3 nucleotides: TGTGCCAGCAGCGTAGGGACAGGGAGGGATTCACCCCTCCACTTT. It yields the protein CASSVGTGRDSPLHF.

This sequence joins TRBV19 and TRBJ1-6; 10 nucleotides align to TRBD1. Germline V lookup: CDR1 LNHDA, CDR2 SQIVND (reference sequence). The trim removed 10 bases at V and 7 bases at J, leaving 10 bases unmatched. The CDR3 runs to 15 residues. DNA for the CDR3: TGTGCCACCATCCAAGGGACAGGGGTGAATTCACCCCTCCACTTT. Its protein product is CATIQGTGVNSPLHF.

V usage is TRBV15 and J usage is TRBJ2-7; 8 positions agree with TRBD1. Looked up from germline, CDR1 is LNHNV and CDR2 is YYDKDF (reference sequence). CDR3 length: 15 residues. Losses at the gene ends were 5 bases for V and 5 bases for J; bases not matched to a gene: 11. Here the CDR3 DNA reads TGTGCCACCAGCGGCGAGACAGGGGTTGACGACGAGCAGTACTTC. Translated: CATSGETGVDDEQYF. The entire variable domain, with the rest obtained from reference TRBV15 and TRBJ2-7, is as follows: DAMVIQNPRYQVTQFGKPVTLSCSQTLNHNVMYWYQQKSSQAPKLLFHYYDKDFNNEADTPDNFQSRRPNTSFCFLDIRSPGLGDTAMYLCATSGETGVDDEQYFGPGTRLTVT.

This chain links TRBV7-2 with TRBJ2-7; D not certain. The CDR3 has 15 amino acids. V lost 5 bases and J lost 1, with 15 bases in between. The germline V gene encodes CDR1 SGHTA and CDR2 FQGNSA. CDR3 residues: CASSAVGVESYEQYF. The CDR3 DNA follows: TGTGCCAGCAGCGCCGTTGGGGTAGAATCCTACGAGCAGTACTTC.

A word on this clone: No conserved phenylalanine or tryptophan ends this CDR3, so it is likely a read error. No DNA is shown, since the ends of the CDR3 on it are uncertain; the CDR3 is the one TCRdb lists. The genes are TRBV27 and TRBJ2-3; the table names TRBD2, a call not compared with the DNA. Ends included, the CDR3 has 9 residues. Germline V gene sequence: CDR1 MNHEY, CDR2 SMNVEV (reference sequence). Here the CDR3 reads CASSSGLRI.

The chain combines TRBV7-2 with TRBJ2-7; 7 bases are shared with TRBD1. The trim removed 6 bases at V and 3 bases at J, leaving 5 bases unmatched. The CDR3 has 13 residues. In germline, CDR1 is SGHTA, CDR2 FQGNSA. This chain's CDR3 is CASRTGSGYEQYF. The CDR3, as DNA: TGTGCCAGCAGGACAGGGTCCGGCTACGAGCAGTACTTC.

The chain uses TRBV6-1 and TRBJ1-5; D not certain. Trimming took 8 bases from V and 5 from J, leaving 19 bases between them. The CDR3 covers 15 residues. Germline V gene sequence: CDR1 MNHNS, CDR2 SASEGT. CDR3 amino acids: CASLSSWRVDQPQHF. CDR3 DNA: TGTGCCAGCCTAAGTTCGTGGAGGGTGGATCAGCCCCAGCATTTT.